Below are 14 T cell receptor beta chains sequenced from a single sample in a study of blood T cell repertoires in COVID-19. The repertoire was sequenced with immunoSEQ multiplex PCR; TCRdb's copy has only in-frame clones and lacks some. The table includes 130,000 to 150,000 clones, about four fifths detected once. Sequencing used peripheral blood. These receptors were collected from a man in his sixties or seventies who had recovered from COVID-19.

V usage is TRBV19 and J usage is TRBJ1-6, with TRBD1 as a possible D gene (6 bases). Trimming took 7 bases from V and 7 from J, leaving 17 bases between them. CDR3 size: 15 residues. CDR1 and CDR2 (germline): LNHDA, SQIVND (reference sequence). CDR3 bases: TGTGCCAGTACCCCGGAGACAGGTCGCAATTCACCCCTCCACTTT. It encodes CASTPETGRNSPLHF.

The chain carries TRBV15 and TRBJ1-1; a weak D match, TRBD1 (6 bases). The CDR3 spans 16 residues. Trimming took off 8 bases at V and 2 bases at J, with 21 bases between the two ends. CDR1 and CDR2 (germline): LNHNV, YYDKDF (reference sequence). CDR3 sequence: CATRKVTGTLNTEAFF. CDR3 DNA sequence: TGTGCCACCCGAAAGGTAACCGGGACATTAAACACTGAAGCTTTCTTT.

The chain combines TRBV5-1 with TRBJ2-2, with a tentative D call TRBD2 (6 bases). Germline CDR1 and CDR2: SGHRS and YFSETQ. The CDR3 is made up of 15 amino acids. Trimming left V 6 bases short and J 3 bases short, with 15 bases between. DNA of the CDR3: TGCGCCAGCAACAAGAACCCGGGGGACACCGGGGAGCTGTTTTTT. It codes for CASNKNPGDTGELFF.

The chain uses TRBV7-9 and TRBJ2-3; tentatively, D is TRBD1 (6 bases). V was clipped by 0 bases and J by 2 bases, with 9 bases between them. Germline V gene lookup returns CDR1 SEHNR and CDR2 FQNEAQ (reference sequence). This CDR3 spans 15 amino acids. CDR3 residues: CASSLARGHTDTQYF. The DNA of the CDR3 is TGTGCCAGCAGCTTAGCCAGGGGACACACAGATACGCAGTATTTT.

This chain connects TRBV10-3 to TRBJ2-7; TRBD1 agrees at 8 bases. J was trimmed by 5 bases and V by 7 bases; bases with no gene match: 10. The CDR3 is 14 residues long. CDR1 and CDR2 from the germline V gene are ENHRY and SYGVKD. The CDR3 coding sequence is TGTGCCATCAAAGCCCAGGGGGCCTTGGACGAGCAGTACTTC. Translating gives CAIKAQGALDEQYF.

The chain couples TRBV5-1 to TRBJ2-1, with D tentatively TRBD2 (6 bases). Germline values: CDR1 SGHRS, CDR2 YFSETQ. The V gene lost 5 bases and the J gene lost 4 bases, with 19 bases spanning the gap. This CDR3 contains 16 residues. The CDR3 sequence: CASSPLSTSFYNEQFF. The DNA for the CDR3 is TGCGCCAGCAGTCCCCTTTCGACTAGTTTTTACAATGAGCAGTTCTTC.

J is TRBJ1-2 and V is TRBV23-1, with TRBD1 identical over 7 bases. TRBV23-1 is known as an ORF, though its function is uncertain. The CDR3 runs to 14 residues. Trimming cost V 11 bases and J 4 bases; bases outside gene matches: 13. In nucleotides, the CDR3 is TGCGCCTTCGACAGGGAAGTGGAGCGCTATGGCTACACCTTC. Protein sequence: CAFDREVERYGYTF.

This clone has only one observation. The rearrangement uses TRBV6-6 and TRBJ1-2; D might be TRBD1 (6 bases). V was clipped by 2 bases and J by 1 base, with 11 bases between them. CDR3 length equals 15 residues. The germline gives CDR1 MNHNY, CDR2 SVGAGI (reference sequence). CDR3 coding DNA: TGTGCCAGCAGTTACATAGGGGGTGTTAACTATGGCTACACCTTC. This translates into CASSYIGGVNYGYTF.

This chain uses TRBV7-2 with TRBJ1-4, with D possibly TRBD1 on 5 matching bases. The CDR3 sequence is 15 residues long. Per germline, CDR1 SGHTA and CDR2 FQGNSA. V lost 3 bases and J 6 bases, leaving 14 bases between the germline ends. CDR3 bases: TGTGCCAGCAGCTTCACAGGAGGGTGGGATGAAAAACTGTTTTTT. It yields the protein CASSFTGGWDEKLFF. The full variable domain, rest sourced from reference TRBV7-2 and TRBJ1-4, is GAGVSQSPSNKVTEKGKDVELRCDPISGHTALYWYRQSLGQGLEFLIYFQGNSAPDKSGLPSDRFSAERTGGSVSTLTIQRTQQEDSAVYLCASSFTGGWDEKLFFGSGTQLSVL.

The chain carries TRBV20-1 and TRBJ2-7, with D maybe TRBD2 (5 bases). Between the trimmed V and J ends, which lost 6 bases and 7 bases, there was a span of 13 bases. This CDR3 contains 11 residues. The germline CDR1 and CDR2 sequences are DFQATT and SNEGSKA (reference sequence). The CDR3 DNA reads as TGCAGTGCCACCGCGGGTGGGGAGCAGTACTTC. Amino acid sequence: CSATAGGEQYF.

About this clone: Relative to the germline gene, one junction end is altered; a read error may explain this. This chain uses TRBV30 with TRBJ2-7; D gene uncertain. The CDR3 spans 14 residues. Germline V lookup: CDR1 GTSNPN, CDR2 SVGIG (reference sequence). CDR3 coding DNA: TGTGCCCGGAGTATCGGCGGAACCGGCTACGAGCAGTACTTC. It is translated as CARSIGGTGYEQYF. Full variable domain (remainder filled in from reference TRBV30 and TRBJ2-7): SQTIHQWPATLVQPVGSPLSLECTVEGTSNPNLYWYRQAAGRGLQLLFYSVGIGQISSEVPQNLSASRPQDRQFILSSKKLLLSDSGFYLCARSIGGTGYEQYFGPGTRLTVT.

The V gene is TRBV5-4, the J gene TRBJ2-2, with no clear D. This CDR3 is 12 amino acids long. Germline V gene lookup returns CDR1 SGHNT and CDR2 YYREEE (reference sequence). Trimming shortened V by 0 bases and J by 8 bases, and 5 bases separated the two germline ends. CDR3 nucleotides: TGTGCCAGCAGCTTGGGGGCTGGGGAGCTGTTTTTT. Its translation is CASSLGAGELFF.

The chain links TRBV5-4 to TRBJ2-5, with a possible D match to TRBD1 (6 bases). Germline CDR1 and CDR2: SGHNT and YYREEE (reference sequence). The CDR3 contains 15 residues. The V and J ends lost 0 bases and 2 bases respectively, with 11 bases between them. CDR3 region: CASSLGGGIQETQYF. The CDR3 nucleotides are TGTGCCAGCAGCTTGGGAGGGGGAATACAAGAGACCCAGTACTTC.

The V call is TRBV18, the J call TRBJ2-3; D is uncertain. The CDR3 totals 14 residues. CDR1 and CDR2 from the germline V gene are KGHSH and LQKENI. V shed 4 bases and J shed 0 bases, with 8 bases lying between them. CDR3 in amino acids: CASSHVGSTDTQYF. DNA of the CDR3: TGTGCCAGCTCACACGTCGGGAGCACAGATACGCAGTATTTT.